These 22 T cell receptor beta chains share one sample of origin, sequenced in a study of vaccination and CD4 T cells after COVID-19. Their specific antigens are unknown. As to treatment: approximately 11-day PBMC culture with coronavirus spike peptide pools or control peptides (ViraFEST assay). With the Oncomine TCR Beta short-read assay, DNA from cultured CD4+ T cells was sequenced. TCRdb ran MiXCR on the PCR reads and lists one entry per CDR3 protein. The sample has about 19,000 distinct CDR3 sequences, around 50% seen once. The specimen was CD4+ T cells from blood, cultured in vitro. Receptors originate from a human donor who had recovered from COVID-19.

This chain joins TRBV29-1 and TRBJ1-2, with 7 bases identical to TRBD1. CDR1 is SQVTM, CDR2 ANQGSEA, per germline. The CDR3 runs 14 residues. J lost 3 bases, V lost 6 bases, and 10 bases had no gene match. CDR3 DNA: TGCAGCGTCCAACAGGGGATTATCGACTATGGCTACACCTTC. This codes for CSVQQGIIDYGYTF.

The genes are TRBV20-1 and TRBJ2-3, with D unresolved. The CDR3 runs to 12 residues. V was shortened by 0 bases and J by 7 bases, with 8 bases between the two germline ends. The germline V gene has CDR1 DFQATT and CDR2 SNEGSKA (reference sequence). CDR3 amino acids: CSARDSTNTQYF. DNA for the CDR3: TGCAGTGCTAGAGATTCGACGAATACGCAGTATTTT.

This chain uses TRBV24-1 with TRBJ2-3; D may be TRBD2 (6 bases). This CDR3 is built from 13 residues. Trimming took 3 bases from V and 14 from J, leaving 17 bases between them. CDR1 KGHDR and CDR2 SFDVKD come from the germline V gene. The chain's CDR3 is CATSDPVAAQGYF. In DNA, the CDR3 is TGTGCCACCAGTGATCCCGTAGCGGCCCAGGGGTATTTT.

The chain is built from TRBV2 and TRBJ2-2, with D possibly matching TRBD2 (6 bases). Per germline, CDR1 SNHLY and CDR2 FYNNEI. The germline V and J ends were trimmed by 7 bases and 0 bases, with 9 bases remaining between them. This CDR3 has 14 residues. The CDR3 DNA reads TGTGCCAGCACGGGGACTGCGAACACCGGGGAGCTGTTTTTT. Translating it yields CASTGTANTGELFF.

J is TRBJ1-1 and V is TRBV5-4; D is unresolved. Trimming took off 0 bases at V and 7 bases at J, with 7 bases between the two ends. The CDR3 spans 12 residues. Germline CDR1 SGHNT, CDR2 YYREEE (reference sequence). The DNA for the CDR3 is TGTGCCAGCAGCTTGGGCAGCGTTGAAGCTTTCTTT. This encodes CASSLGSVEAFF.

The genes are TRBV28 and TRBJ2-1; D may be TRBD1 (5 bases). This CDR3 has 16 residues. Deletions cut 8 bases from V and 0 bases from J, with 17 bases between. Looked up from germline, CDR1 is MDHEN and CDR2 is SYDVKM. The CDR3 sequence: CASSVYGQGSYNEQFF. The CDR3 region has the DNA TGTGCCAGCTCAGTTTACGGGCAGGGCTCCTACAATGAGCAGTTCTTC. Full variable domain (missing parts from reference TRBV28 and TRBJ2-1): DVKVTQSSRYLVKRTGEKVFLECVQDMDHENMFWYRQDPGLGLRLIYFSYDVKMKEKGDIPEGYSVSREKKERFSLILESASTNQTSMYLCASSVYGQGSYNEQFFGPGTRLTVL.

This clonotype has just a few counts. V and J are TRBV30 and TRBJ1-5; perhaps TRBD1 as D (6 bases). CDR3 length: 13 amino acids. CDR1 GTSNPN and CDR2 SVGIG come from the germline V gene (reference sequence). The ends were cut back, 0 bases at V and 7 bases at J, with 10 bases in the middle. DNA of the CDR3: TGTGCCTGGAGTGTCCGGGGGCTACAGCCCCAGCATTTT. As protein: CAWSVRGLQPQHF.

The CDR3 DNA reads as TGTGCCAGCACTCGAGGAGGGGAGGGCACCGGGGAGCTGTTTTTT. Translated: CASTRGGEGTGELFF. V usage is TRBV11-3 and J usage is TRBJ2-2; 7 positions agree with TRBD2. After removal of 7 bases from V and 4 bases from J, the junction contained 9 bases not matched to a gene. Germline V gives CDR1 SGHNT, CDR2 YENEEA. The CDR3 consists of 15 residues. The whole variable domain, filled in from reference TRBV11-3 and TRBJ2-2, reads EAGVVQSPRYKIIEKKQPVAFWCNPISGHNTLYWYLQNLGQGPELLIRYENEEAVDDSQLPKDRFSAERLKGVDSTLKIQPAELGDSAVYLCASTRGGEGTGELFFGEGSRLTVL.

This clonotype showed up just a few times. In DNA, the CDR3 is TGTGCCATCGGAGGGACAGGGGTGGACACCATATATTTT. Encoded protein: CAIGGTGVDTIYF. The J gene is TRBJ1-3, the V gene TRBV10-3; 10 nucleotides align to TRBD1. This CDR3 has 13 residues. Germline loops: CDR1 ENHRY, CDR2 SYGVKD. V lost 8 bases to trimming and J lost 8 bases; unmatched junction nucleotides: 6.

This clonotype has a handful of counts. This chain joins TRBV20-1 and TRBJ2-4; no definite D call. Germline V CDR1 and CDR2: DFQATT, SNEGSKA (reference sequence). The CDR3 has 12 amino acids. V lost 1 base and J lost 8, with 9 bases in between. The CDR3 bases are TGCAGTGCTAGAGGGGCGGCGGACATTCAGTACTTC. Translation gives CSARGAADIQYF.

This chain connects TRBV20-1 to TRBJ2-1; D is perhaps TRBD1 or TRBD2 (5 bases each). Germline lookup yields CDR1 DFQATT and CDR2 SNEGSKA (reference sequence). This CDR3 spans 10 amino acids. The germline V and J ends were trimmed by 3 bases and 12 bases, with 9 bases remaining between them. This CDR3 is CSASGDAQFF. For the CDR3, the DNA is TGCAGTGCTAGTGGGGACGCGCAGTTCTTC.

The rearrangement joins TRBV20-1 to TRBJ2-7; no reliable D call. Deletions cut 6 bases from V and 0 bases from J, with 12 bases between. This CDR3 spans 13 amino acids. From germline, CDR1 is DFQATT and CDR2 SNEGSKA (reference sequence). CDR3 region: CSANGLSSYEQYF. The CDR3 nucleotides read TGCAGTGCGAACGGTCTCAGCTCCTACGAGCAGTACTTC.

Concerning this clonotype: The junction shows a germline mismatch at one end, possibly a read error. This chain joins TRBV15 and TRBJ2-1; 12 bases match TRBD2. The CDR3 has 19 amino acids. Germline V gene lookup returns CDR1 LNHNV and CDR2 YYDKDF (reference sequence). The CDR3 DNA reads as TGTGCCACCAGCAGAATGCCGCCGCAGACTAGCGGGAGCGACAATGAGCGGTTCTTC. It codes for CATSRMPPQTSGSDNERFF.

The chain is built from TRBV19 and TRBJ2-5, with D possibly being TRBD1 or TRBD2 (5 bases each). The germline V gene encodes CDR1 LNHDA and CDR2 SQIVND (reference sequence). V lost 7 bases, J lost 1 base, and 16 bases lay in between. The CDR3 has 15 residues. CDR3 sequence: CASIPPGGGQETQYF. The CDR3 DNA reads TGTGCCAGTATACCCCCTGGTGGGGGCCAAGAGACCCAGTACTTC.

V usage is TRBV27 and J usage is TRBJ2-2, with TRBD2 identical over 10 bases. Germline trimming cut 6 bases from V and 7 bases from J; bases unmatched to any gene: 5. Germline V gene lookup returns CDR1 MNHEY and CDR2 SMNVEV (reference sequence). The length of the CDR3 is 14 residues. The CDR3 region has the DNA TGTGCCAGCAGGCTAGCGGGAGTTTTCGGGGAGCTGTTTTTT. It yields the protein CASRLAGVFGELFF.

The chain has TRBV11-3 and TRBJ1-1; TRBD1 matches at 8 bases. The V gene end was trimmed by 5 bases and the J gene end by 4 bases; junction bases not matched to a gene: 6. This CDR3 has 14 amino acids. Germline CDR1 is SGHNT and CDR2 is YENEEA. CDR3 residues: CASSPGQGTTEAFF. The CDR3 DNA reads TGTGCCAGCAGCCCAGGACAGGGTACCACTGAAGCTTTCTTT.

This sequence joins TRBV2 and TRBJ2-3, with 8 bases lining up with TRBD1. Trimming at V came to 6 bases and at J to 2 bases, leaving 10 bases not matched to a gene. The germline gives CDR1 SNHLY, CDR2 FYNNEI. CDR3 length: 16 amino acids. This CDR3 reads CASSPRWTGITDTQYF. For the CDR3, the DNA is TGTGCCAGCAGCCCGCGATGGACAGGGATCACAGATACGCAGTATTTT.

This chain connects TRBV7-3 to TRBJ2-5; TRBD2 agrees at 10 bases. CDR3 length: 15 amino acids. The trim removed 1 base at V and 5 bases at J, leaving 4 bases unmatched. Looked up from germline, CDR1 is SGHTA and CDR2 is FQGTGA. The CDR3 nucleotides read TGTGCCAGCAGCTTAATAGCGGGAGGCTTTGAGACCCAGTACTTC. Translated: CASSLIAGGFETQYF.

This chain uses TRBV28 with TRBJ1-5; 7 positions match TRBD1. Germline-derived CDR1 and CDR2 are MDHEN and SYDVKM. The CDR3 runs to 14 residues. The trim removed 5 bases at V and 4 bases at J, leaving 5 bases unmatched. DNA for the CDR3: TGTGCCAGCAGTCGGGACAGCGGGAATCAGCCCCAGCATTTT. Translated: CASSRDSGNQPQHF.

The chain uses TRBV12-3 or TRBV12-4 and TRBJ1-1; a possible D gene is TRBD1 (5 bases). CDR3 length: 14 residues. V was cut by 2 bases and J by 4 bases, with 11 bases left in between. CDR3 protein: CASSLNYRSTEAFF. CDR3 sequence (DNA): TGTGCCAGCAGTTTAAATTACAGGTCCACTGAAGCTTTCTTT.

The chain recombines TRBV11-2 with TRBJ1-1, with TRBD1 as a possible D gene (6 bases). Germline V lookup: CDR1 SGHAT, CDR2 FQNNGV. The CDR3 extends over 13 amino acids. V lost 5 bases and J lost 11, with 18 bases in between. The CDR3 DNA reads TGTGCCAGCAGCGCCAGGGGATCCTTTACCGCTTTCTTT. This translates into CASSARGSFTAFF.

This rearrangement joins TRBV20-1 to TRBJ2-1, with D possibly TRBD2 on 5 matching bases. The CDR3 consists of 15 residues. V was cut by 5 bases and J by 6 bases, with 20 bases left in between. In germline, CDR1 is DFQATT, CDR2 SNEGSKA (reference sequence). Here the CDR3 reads CSAPDAMFGVNEQFF. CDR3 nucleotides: TGCAGTGCTCCCGACGCGATGTTCGGGGTCAATGAGCAGTTCTTC.